The source of this T cell receptor (beta chain) is a study of response to subunit inactivated influenza vaccine (dated by TCRdb to the late 2010s). In terms of the full investigation: To follow how T cells responded to a trivalent subunit inactivated influenza vaccine, the researchers relied on deep quantitative profiling of the T cell receptor repertoire.

Including cysteine and phenylalanine, the CDR3 has 14 amino acids. Solely the CDR3 DNA is kept, with 42 bases framed from the first base. Trimming removed 0 bases from V and 4 bases from J, leaving 10 bases between the germline ends. The germline V gene encodes CDR1 SGHNT and CDR2 YYREEE (reference sequence). The paper's findings and limits, for the study overall: According to the authors, only a limited number of new T cells may be recruited by each seasonal influenza vaccination.

For this clonotype: There is no known antigen for this receptor. Nothing much larger sits one base from this clone, and base qualities are not available.

Preparation of the library involved RT-PCR. Instrument on record: Illumina HiSeq 2500. The public sequencing data were trimmed at Q25 with fastp and processed into clonotypes with MiXCR by TCRdb, which kept only in-frame beta chains. Entries are consolidated by CDR3 protein sequence, retaining the most common genes and DNA. In all, the sample holds 600,000 to 850,000 distinct CDR3 sequences, and roughly 15% of those were seen once. The ten top clones hold roughly 7.6% of the sample. This TCR was recovered from a man aged 50-60 years who received an inactivated influenza vaccine. Donor details come from another sample of the same person, matched by shared clones. Source: PBMCs from blood, taken 14 days before vaccination. The rearrangement combines TRBV5-4 with TRBJ1-2, and perhaps TRBD1 as D gene, on 6 matching bases. The CDR3 protein sequence reads: CASSLGQERYGYTF. The DNA is as follows: TGTGCCAGCAGCTTGGGACAGGAGCGCTATGGCTACACCTTC.